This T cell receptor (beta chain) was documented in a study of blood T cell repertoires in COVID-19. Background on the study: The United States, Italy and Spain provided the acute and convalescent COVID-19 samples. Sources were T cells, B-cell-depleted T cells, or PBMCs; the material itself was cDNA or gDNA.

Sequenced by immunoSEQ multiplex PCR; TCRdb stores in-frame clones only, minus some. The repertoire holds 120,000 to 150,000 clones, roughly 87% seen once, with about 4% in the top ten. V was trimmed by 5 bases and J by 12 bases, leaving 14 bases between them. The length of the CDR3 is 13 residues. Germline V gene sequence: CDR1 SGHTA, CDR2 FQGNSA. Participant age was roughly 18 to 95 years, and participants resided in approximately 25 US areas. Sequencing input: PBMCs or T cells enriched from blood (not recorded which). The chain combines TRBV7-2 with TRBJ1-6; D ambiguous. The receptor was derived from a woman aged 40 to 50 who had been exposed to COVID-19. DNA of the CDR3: TGTGCCAGCAGCCCTATGGTCCGACAACCCCTCCACTTT. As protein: CASSPMVRQPLHF.